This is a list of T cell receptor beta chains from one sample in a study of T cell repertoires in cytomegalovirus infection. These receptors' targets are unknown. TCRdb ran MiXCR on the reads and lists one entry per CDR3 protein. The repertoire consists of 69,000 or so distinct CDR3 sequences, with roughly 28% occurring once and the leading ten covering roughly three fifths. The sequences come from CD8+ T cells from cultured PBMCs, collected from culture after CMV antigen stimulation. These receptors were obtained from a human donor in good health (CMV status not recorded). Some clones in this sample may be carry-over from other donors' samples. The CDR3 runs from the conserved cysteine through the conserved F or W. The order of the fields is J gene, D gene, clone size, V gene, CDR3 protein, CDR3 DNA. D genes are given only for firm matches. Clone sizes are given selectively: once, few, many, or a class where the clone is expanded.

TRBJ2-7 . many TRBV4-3 CASSQEGWDEQYF TGCGCCAGCAGCCAAGAAGGGTGGGACGAGCAGTACTTC
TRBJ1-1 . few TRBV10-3 CATWVGITANTEAFF TGTGCCACATGGGTGGGGATCACCGCGAACACTGAAGCTTTCTTT
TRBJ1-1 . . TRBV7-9 CASSFGSTEAFF TGTGCCAGCAGCTTCGGTTCCACTGAAGCTTTCTTT
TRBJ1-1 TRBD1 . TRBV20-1 CSALGQLNTEAFF TGCAGTGCCTTGGGACAGCTGAACACTGAAGCTTTCTTT
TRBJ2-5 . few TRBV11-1 CASSWMVGKETQYF TGTGCCAGCAGCTGGATGGTAGGGAAAGAGACCCAGTACTTC
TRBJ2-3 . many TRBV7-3 CASSLEGRGRTDTQYF TGTGCCAGCAGCTTAGAGGGGCGGGGGCGCACAGATACGCAGTATTTT
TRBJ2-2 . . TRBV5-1 CASRPLGDGSGELFF TGCGCCAGCAGACCCTTGGGGGACGGCAGCGGGGAGCTGTTTTTT
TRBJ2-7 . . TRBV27 CASIGGKVGEQYF TGTGCCAGCATCGGGGGTAAGGTTGGGGAGCAGTACTTC
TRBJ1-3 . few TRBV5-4 CASSLSGPSGNTIYF TGTGCCAGCAGCTTATCCGGCCCCTCTGGAAACACCATATATTTT
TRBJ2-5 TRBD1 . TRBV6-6 CASSYRGQEETQYF TGTGCCAGCAGTTACCGGGGACAGGAAGAGACCCAGTACTTC
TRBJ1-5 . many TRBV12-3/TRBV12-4 CASREGNQPQHF TGTGCCAGCAGGGAGGGGAATCAGCCCCAGCATTTT
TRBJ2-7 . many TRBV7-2 CASSSIREQYF TGTGCCAGCAGCTCAATCCGGGAGCAGTACTTC
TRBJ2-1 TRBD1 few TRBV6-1 CASTEGGTGAGNEQFF TGTGCCAGCACCGAAGGCGGGACAGGGGCCGGCAATGAGCAGTTCTTC